This entry lists 19 T cell receptor beta chains sequenced from one sample in a study of cytomegalovirus exposure and HLA in healthy donors. Primers included in the PCR were 60 Vbeta and 13 Jbeta primers. Data came from immunoSEQ multiplex PCR; TCRdb stores just in-frame clones and leaves some out. The table includes roughly 230,000 clones, about 85% detected once. The sequenced material came from PBMCs. All receptors derive from a girl aged 2 to 10 in good health and CMV-seronegative.

The chain links TRBV27 to TRBJ2-1; 13 bases agree with TRBD2. This CDR3 comprises 20 residues. The V gene's germline CDR1 is MNHEY and CDR2 SMNVEV (reference sequence). J gave up 0 bases and V 3 bases, and 11 bases lay outside the gene matches. CDR3 protein: CASSFDRTSGGSSSYNEQFF. The DNA of the CDR3 is TGTGCCAGCAGTTTCGACCGGACTAGCGGGGGCTCAAGCTCCTACAATGAGCAGTTCTTC.

This clone was counted a single time. The chain uses TRBV29-1 and TRBJ2-7; the match to TRBD1 covers 9 bases. The CDR3 contains 14 residues. Germline CDR1 and CDR2: SQVTM and ANQGSEA. V was clipped by 4 bases and J by 2 bases; unmatched bases: 6. The CDR3 here is CSVGSRDRAYEQYF. DNA of the CDR3: TGCAGCGTTGGGAGCCGGGACAGGGCCTACGAGCAGTACTTC.

CDR3 loop: CASSYSPSGNNEQFF. For the CDR3, the DNA is TGTGCCAGCAGTTACTCTCCTAGCGGGAACAATGAGCAGTTCTTC. The rearrangement links TRBV6-5 to TRBJ2-1; 9 bases fit TRBD2. The V and J ends lost 0 bases and 5 bases, in that order; junction bases with no gene match: 2. Germline CDR1 is MNHEY and CDR2 is SVGAGI. CDR3 length: 15 amino acids.

V usage is TRBV5-1 and J usage is TRBJ2-7, with 8 bases fitting TRBD2. Germline CDR1 and CDR2: SGHRS and YFSETQ. Trimming took 0 bases from V and 7 from J; bases not matched to a gene: 15. The length of the CDR3 is 17 residues. CDR3 DNA: TGCGCCAGCAGCTTGGGCAGTCTGGCGGGGGGACCGGGAGAGCAGTACTTC. This gives the protein CASSLGSLAGGPGEQYF.

This clone was found a few times. The chain is built from TRBV11-2 and TRBJ2-7; 9 nucleotides align to TRBD2. CDR3 size: 14 residues. The germline V gene has CDR1 SGHAT and CDR2 FQNNGV. V dropped 5 bases and J dropped 7; count of bases not matched to a gene: 9. CDR3 residues: CASSRPGLAREQYF. The CDR3 DNA reads TGTGCCAGCAGCCGACCGGGACTAGCACGGGAGCAGTACTTC.

Here the CDR3 reads CAWSVLDEQYF. For the CDR3, the DNA is TGTGCCTGGAGTGTACTCGACGAGCAGTACTTC. The chain carries TRBV30 and TRBJ2-7; no firm D call. This CDR3 spans 11 amino acids. Germline values: CDR1 GTSNPN, CDR2 SVGIG (reference sequence). V gave up 0 bases and J gave up 5 bases, with 5 bases separating them.

CDR3 protein: CASSQVPGRTNEKLFF. The CDR3 DNA is TGCGCCAGCAGCCAAGTTCCAGGGCGGACTAATGAAAAACTGTTTTTT. V is TRBV4-1 and J is TRBJ1-4, with a possible D match to TRBD1 (5 bases). Trimming stripped 1 base from V and 2 bases from J, with 11 bases between. Per the germline V gene, CDR1 is MGHRA and CDR2 is YSYEKL. The CDR3 spans 16 residues.

V gene TRBV4-1 combines with J gene TRBJ2-5; a possible D gene is TRBD2 (7 bases). The V and J ends lost 5 bases and 4 bases respectively, with 23 bases between them. Germline V gene data show CDR1 as MGHRA and CDR2 as YSYEKL. This CDR3 has 17 residues. CDR3 amino acids: CASSIKGGGRGGETQYF. Written as DNA, the CDR3 is TGCGCCAGCAGCATCAAAGGGGGAGGGAGGGGGGGAGAGACCCAGTACTTC.

The chain employs TRBV9 and TRBJ1-3; D gene ambiguous. Deletions cut 0 bases from V and 4 bases from J, with 2 bases between. The CDR3 has 12 residues. Germline loops: CDR1 SGDLS, CDR2 YYNGEE. CDR3 loop: CASSVAGNTIYF. As DNA, the CDR3 is TGTGCCAGCAGCGTAGCAGGAAACACCATATATTTT.

The chain has TRBV11-2 and TRBJ2-1; 8 nucleotides match TRBD1. The CDR3 is 15 residues long. CDR1 is SGHAT, CDR2 FQNNGV, per germline. V lost 0 bases and J lost 7; bases outside the gene matches: 5. This CDR3 reads CASSLEAGGFNEQFF. The CDR3 bases are TGTGCCAGCAGCTTAGAGGCAGGGGGCTTTAATGAGCAGTTCTTC.

This clone was seen a handful of times. The V and J genes are TRBV2 and TRBJ1-4; D is possibly TRBD1 (6 bases). V was clipped by 10 bases and J by 8 bases, with 20 bases between them. Germline values: CDR1 SNHLY, CDR2 FYNNEI. The CDR3 consists of 14 residues. The CDR3 here is CATSFSGVREKLFF. In nucleotides, the CDR3 is TGTGCCACCTCCTTCTCAGGGGTTCGGGAAAAACTGTTTTTT.

J is TRBJ2-2 and V is TRBV4-1; possible D gene TRBD2, 6 bases. The CDR3 is 13 amino acids. Germline CDR1 and CDR2: MGHRA and YSYEKL. Between the trimmed V and J ends, which lost 4 bases and 6 bases, there was a span of 9 bases. The CDR3 sequence: CASSPQRAGELFF. DNA of the CDR3: TGCGCCAGCAGCCCCCAGCGGGCCGGGGAGCTGTTTTTT.

The rearrangement uses TRBV6-1 and TRBJ2-7; weak D call: TRBD2 (5 bases). From germline, CDR1 is MNHNS and CDR2 SASEGT. The V end lost 6 bases, the J end lost 3 bases, and 12 bases lay between the germline ends. The CDR3 has 13 amino acids. Here the CDR3 reads CASSEAGNYEQYF. In DNA form, the CDR3 reads TGTGCCAGCAGCGAGGCGGGCAACTACGAGCAGTACTTC.

The sample holds one count of this clone. The genes are TRBV2 and TRBJ2-5; maybe TRBD2 (6 bases). Germline values: CDR1 SNHLY, CDR2 FYNNEI. Trimming cost V 8 bases and J 1 base, with 11 bases left between them. CDR3 size: 13 residues. The CDR3 DNA sequence: TGTGCCAGCTCCCGGGACTCCCAAGAGACCCAGTACTTC. Translated: CASSRDSQETQYF.

This clone was detected once. This chain links TRBV27 with TRBJ1-5; TRBD1 is a possible D gene (5 bases). Germline-derived CDR1 and CDR2 are MNHEY and SMNVEV (reference sequence). CDR3 length equals 13 residues. Trimming left V 7 bases short and J 4 bases short, with 11 bases between. CDR3 amino acids: CASTKGRNQPQHF. For the CDR3, the DNA is TGTGCCAGCACCAAGGGGCGGAATCAGCCCCAGCATTTT.

This clone has only a few counts. This sequence joins TRBV9 and TRBJ2-1, with D tentatively TRBD2 (6 bases). The V end was cut by 5 bases, the J end by 10 bases, with 13 bases between. Germline assignment: CDR1 SGDLS and CDR2 YYNGEE. This CDR3 is built from 12 residues. The CDR3 sequence: CASSRRDSEQFF. CDR3 DNA: TGTGCCAGCAGTCGTCGGGACTCCGAGCAGTTCTTC.

The chain links TRBV29-1 to TRBJ1-2; D is uncertain. The CDR3 runs 12 residues. V was shortened by 4 bases and J by 4 bases, with 10 bases between the two germline ends. Germline V gene data show CDR1 as SQVTM and CDR2 as ANQGSEA. Here the CDR3 reads CSVGAGSYGYTF. The DNA of the CDR3 is TGCAGCGTTGGGGCAGGATCCTATGGCTACACCTTC.

This sequence joins TRBV9 and TRBJ1-1; D ambiguous. CDR1 SGDLS and CDR2 YYNGEE come from the germline V gene. The CDR3 length is 12 residues. V was pared by 4 bases and J by 2 bases, with 6 bases between. The CDR3 nucleotides are TGTGCCAGCAGCCCGCGTAACACTGAAGCTTTCTTT. Translation gives CASSPRNTEAFF.

The V gene is TRBV12-5, the J gene TRBJ1-1; D is possibly TRBD1 (5 bases). The V gene's germline CDR1 is LGHNT and CDR2 FRNRAP. This CDR3 region has 12 residues. The V gene lost 5 bases and the J gene lost 4 bases, with 8 bases spanning the gap. For the CDR3, the DNA is TGTGCTAGTGGTCTCGGGGGCACTGAAGCTTTCTTT. Its protein is CASGLGGTEAFF.